The clone carrying this T cell receptor beta chain was detected many times. The germline V and J ends were trimmed by 0 bases and 5 bases, with 8 bases remaining between them. CDR3 length: 15 residues. The germline CDR1 and CDR2 sequences are MGHRA and YSYEKL. The record originates from a study of early T cells in non-severe SARS-CoV-2 infection. Using its own MiXCR run on the 5' RACE reads, TCRdb lists one record per CDR3 protein. In the table there are more than 90,000 distinct CDR3 sequences, about 11% of which are singletons. The rearrangement uses TRBV4-1 and TRBJ1-6, with D hard to call. This clonotype originated in an adult who was a healthcare worker with PCR-confirmed SARS-CoV-2 infection or an uninfected control (not recorded which). The sample was whole blood. The DNA of the CDR3 is TGCGCCAGCAGCCAAGAGGTCTTCCATAATTCACCCCTCCACTTT. Its protein product is CASSQEVFHNSPLHF.